This T cell receptor (beta chain) stems from a study of T cells in tuberculosis. Trimming cost V 3 bases and J 4 bases, with 7 bases left between them. The CDR3 sequence is 14 residues long. CDR1 and CDR2 (germline): SGHAT, FQNNGV. As to time point: new active TB diagnosis, blood taken before or within 7 days of starting treatment. Sequencing was performed with immunoSEQ multiplex PCR; in TCRdb, only in-frame clones are kept and a portion is missing. The sample has 20,000 to 25,000 clones; about 85% are singletons. This sequence was found in an adult with tuberculosis. Sequencing used PBMCs, obtained at tuberculosis diagnosis. The chain couples TRBV11-2 to TRBJ2-6, with no clear D. CDR3 nucleotide sequence: TGTGCCAGCAGCTTCCAGGCGGGGGCCAACGTCCTGACTTTC. This sequence encodes CASSFQAGANVLTF.